Following are 17 T cell receptor beta chains from one sample sequenced in a study of blood T cell repertoires in COVID-19. The repertoire was sequenced with immunoSEQ multiplex PCR; TCRdb's copy has only in-frame clones and lacks some. The table records roughly 140,000 clones, around 87% of them present only once. The sample taken for sequencing was peripheral blood. The receptor source for this set is a human donor in a cohort sampled during active COVID-19.

The chain employs TRBV18 and TRBJ2-1; 7 bases agree with TRBD2. V lost 6 bases and J lost 4; bases outside the gene matches: 6. The CDR3 loop spans 14 amino acids. Germline V gene data show CDR1 as KGHSH and CDR2 as LQKENI. The CDR3 DNA follows: TGTGCCAGCTCTCAGAGCGGGAAATACAATGAGCAGTTCTTC. Encoded protein: CASSQSGKYNEQFF.

This sequence joins TRBV11-2 and TRBJ2-3; D call uncertain. Trimming cost V 2 bases and J 2 bases, with 8 bases left between them. The CDR3 runs to 14 residues. The germline gives CDR1 SGHAT, CDR2 FQNNGV. CDR3 in DNA: TGTGCCAGCAGCTTAAGAGGTATCACAGATACGCAGTATTTT. Translated, it gives CASSLRGITDTQYF.

In its sample, this clone was seen a few times. This sequence joins TRBV19 and TRBJ1-1; 7 bases are a match to TRBD1. The CDR3 is made up of 15 amino acids. Germline CDR1 and CDR2: LNHDA and SQIVND (reference sequence). Trimming at V came to 3 bases and at J to 0 bases, leaving 4 bases not matched to a gene. The CDR3 protein is CASSITGQMNTEAFF. CDR3 in DNA: TGTGCCAGTAGTATTACGGGACAGATGAACACTGAAGCTTTCTTT.

The gene calls are TRBV2 and TRBJ1-2; 8 positions agree with TRBD1. Germline V lookup: CDR1 SNHLY, CDR2 FYNNEI. V was pared by 6 bases and J by 3 bases, with 6 bases of the junction left unmatched. This CDR3 contains 14 residues. In DNA form, the CDR3 reads TGTGCCAGCAGCGAGACAGGGGAAGACTATGGCTACACCTTC. It codes for CASSETGEDYGYTF.

The chain employs TRBV6-1 and TRBJ2-5; D not certain. CDR1 and CDR2 (germline): MNHNS, SASEGT. The CDR3 extends over 14 amino acids. Trimming took 3 bases from V and 1 from J, leaving 9 bases between them. This CDR3 is CASSDDRVQETQYF. CDR3 bases: TGTGCCAGCAGTGACGACCGGGTCCAAGAGACCCAGTACTTC.

V is TRBV19 and J is TRBJ1-6; D not resolved. CDR1 is LNHDA, CDR2 SQIVND, per germline (reference sequence). The CDR3 runs 14 residues. Trimming pared 1 base from V and 7 bases from J, leaving 8 bases between. This CDR3 is CASSIVRENSPLHF. CDR3 DNA sequence: TGTGCCAGTAGTATAGTTCGCGAAAATTCACCCCTCCACTTT.

This chain joins TRBV19 and TRBJ2-2; a weak D match, TRBD2 (5 bases). Trimming shortened V by 4 bases and J by 5 bases, and 11 bases separated the two germline ends. CDR1 and CDR2 from the germline V gene are LNHDA and SQIVND (reference sequence). There are 14 residues in the CDR3. The CDR3 here is CASSNSEGTGELFF. The CDR3 nucleotides read TGTGCCAGTAGTAACTCAGAGGGAACCGGGGAGCTGTTTTTT.

V is TRBV2 and J is TRBJ2-3, with D unresolved. CDR1 SNHLY and CDR2 FYNNEI come from the germline V gene. Trimming cost V 8 bases and J 4 bases, with 10 bases left between them. CDR3 length: 12 amino acids. The CDR3 DNA reads as TGTGCCAGCGTGGCGGCAGCAGATACGCAGTATTTT. Residues: CASVAAADTQYF. The full variable domain, in which reference TRBV2 and TRBJ2-3 provide the parts outside the CDR3, is EPEVTQTPSHQVTQMGQEVILRCVPISNHLYFYWYRQILGQKVEFLVSFYNNEISEKSEIFDDQFSVERPDGSNFTLKIRSTKLEDSAMYFCASVAAADTQYFGPGTRLTVL.

V and J are TRBV9 and TRBJ2-3; 7 bases are shared with TRBD2. Germline V CDR1 and CDR2: SGDLS, YYNGEE. CDR3 length: 17 amino acids. V was pared by 5 bases and J by 4 bases, with 16 bases of the junction left unmatched. CDR3 region: CASSAPTGGSGSDTQYF. The CDR3 DNA follows: TGTGCCAGCAGTGCTCCCACGGGGGGTAGCGGGTCAGATACGCAGTATTTT.

This clone was observed at least ten times. The rearrangement uses TRBV27 and TRBJ2-7; D is possibly TRBD2 (5 bases). Looked up from germline, CDR1 is MNHEY and CDR2 is SMNVEV (reference sequence). V was shortened by 0 bases and J by 3 bases, with 12 bases between the two germline ends. The CDR3 covers 15 residues. CDR3 sequence: CASSLSPGVLYEQYF. CDR3 DNA: TGTGCCAGCAGTTTATCCCCCGGGGTCCTCTACGAGCAGTACTTC.

This sequence joins TRBV20-1 and TRBJ1-5; 7 bases map to TRBD1. Unmatched junction bases numbered 8, after V lost 3 bases and J lost 0 bases. Per the germline V gene, CDR1 is DFQATT and CDR2 is SNEGSKA (reference sequence). This CDR3 is built from 16 residues. CDR3 nucleotides: TGCAGTGCTAGTCGATACAGGGGCGATAGCAATCAGCCCCAGCATTTT. This encodes CSASRYRGDSNQPQHF.

This chain links TRBV7-5 with TRBJ2-1; TRBD2, the table's D call, lacks a check against the DNA. TRBV7-5 is flagged as a pseudogene. This CDR3 spans 17 amino acids. The CDR3 region has the DNA TGTGTCAGAAGCTTAGCGGGTCGGACTAGCGGGCACAATGAGCAGTTCTTC. It is translated as CVRSLAGRTSGHNEQFF.

This sequence joins TRBV20-1 and TRBJ1-2, with D uncertain. There are 13 residues in the CDR3. CDR1 and CDR2 (germline): DFQATT, SNEGSKA (reference sequence). The V end was cut by 3 bases, the J end by 3 bases, with 11 bases between. The CDR3 DNA follows: TGCAGTGCTAGTCGGAGGATTTACTATGGCTACACCTTC. Translated, it gives CSASRRIYYGYTF.

The chain has TRBV19 and TRBJ2-4, with 7 bases aligning to TRBD1. The CDR3 totals 18 residues. Trimming removed 6 bases from V and 0 bases from J; junction bases left unmatched: 14. CDR1 is LNHDA, CDR2 SQIVND, per germline (reference sequence). CDR3 sequence: CASRRGRISSTAKNIQYF. For the CDR3, the DNA is TGTGCCAGTAGGAGGGGGCGCATTAGTAGCACAGCCAAAAACATTCAGTACTTC.

The chain couples TRBV7-6 to TRBJ2-5, with D maybe TRBD2 (5 bases). The germline CDR1 and CDR2 sequences are SGHVS and FNYEAQ. V dropped 1 base and J dropped 3 bases, with 12 bases sitting between them. The CDR3 covers 15 residues. DNA of the CDR3: TGTGCCAGCAGCTTAGGTCGGGGAACGAAAGAGACCCAGTACTTC. It codes for CASSLGRGTKETQYF.

The CDR3 region is CAISIGSSTDTQYF. The CDR3 DNA is TGTGCCATCAGTATCGGGTCTAGCACAGATACGCAGTATTTT. The chain has TRBV10-3 and TRBJ2-3; D is unresolved. Germline V lookup: CDR1 ENHRY, CDR2 SYGVKD. The CDR3 extends over 14 amino acids. Trimming took 5 bases from V and 0 from J, leaving 9 bases between them.

This chain joins TRBV30 and TRBJ2-2; a possible D gene is TRBD1 (5 bases). There are 15 residues in the CDR3. The germline V and J ends were trimmed by 0 bases and 2 bases, with 10 bases remaining between them. Germline-derived CDR1 and CDR2 are GTSNPN and SVGIG (reference sequence). The DNA of the CDR3 is TGTGCCTGGAGTGTAGGCACAGGTAACACCGGGGAGCTGTTTTTT. It specifies CAWSVGTGNTGELFF.